This TCR beta chain was profiled in a study of T cells in localized non-small cell lung cancer. General study points: Higher adjacent-lung clonality was associated with shorter survival. Uninvolved adjacent lung showed the highest T cell clonality, exceeding tumor. Among the top 100 tumor clones, a median approximately 62 appeared in adjacent lung.

On this clone itself: What it recognizes is unknown.

Data came from immunoSEQ multiplex PCR; TCRdb stores just in-frame clones and leaves some out. The data contain about 27,000 clones, about nine tenths of them seen just once; the ten biggest clones take up around 15%. Looked up from germline, CDR1 is SGHNT and CDR2 is YYREEE (reference sequence). V was clipped by 6 bases and J by 4 bases; unmatched bases: 14. The CDR3 has 18 residues. The sample was peripheral blood, taken before any cancer treatment. The receptor was isolated from a female donor of 60 years or more with stage II squamous cell lung carcinoma. The rearrangement uses TRBV5-4 and TRBJ2-3, with TRBD2 matching over 13 bases. The CDR3 nucleotides are TGTGCCAGCAACCTAAGGACTAGCGGGAGTTCGGGGGCAGATACGCAGTATTTT. Its protein product is CASNLRTSGSSGADTQYF.